Below, 15 T cell receptor beta chains from the same sample are listed, as sequenced in a study of OX40 agonist ivuxolimab in advanced cancers. The assay was immunoSEQ multiplex PCR, and TCRdb's table has in-frame clones only and misses some. The sample yields about 110,000 clones, approximately 90% seen once. Sequences were derived from CD4+ or CD8+ T cells sorted from blood, sampled in a trial of the OX40 agonist ivuxolimab. Receptor source: an adult with an advanced solid tumor such as melanoma, head and neck, liver or kidney cancer.

The chain has TRBV25-1 and TRBJ1-2; 7 positions match TRBD1. Unmatched junction bases numbered 9, after V lost 9 bases and J lost 5 bases. CDR1 and CDR2 (germline): MGHDK, SYGVNS. The CDR3 is made up of 13 amino acids. The CDR3 coding sequence is TGTGCCAGTTCCCCCGGGACAGTTTATGGCTACACCTTC. Translation gives CASSPGTVYGYTF.

This rearrangement joins TRBV27 to TRBJ1-2; tentative D call: TRBD1 (6 bases). V was clipped by 4 bases and J by 5 bases, with 14 bases between them. CDR1 MNHEY and CDR2 SMNVEV come from the germline V gene (reference sequence). This CDR3 contains 14 residues. CDR3 coding DNA: TGTGCCAGCAGTTCCACCGGGGGGGCATATGGCTACACCTTC. The encoded protein is CASSSTGGAYGYTF.

CDR3 sequence reads: CASMFAGRNEQFF. The CDR3 DNA sequence: TGCGCCAGCATGTTTGCAGGGCGCAATGAGCAGTTCTTC. V is TRBV5-1 and J is TRBJ2-1, with a tentative D call TRBD1 (5 bases). Germline CDR1 SGHRS, CDR2 YFSETQ. The CDR3 is 13 residues long. The V end lost 6 bases, the J end lost 6 bases, and 13 bases lay between the germline ends.

This chain joins TRBV6-5 and TRBJ2-3; 10 bases match TRBD2. Germline V gives CDR1 MNHEY, CDR2 SVGAGI. This CDR3 has 15 amino acids. V gave up 2 bases and J gave up 6 bases; unmatched junction bases: 5. The CDR3 region is CASSYLAGVRDTQYF. Written as DNA, the CDR3 is TGTGCCAGCAGTTACCTAGCGGGAGTGCGGGATACGCAGTATTTT.

The rearrangement uses TRBV10-2 and TRBJ2-5; TRBD1 agrees at 10 bases. Germline CDR1 is WSHSY and CDR2 is SAAADI. This CDR3 comprises 17 residues. Trimming cost V 6 bases and J 6 bases; bases outside gene matches: 16. The CDR3: CASSDRGQGSWAKTQYF. CDR3 sequence (DNA): TGCGCCAGCAGCGACAGGGGGCAGGGTAGCTGGGCGAAGACCCAGTACTTC.

The CDR3 here is CASSLWGGSNQPQHF. CDR3 nucleotides: TGTGCCAGCAGCTTGTGGGGCGGGAGCAATCAGCCCCAGCATTTT. The chain carries TRBV5-4 and TRBJ1-5, with a weak D call TRBD1 (5 bases). This CDR3 has 15 residues. The V gene lost 1 base and the J gene lost 1 base, with 9 bases spanning the gap. Germline CDR1 SGHNT, CDR2 YYREEE (reference sequence).

This clone appeared once. CDR3 residues: CASSYRGGVDEQFF. The CDR3 coding sequence is TGTGCCAGCAGTTATCGGGGTGGGGTCGATGAGCAGTTCTTC. This chain uses TRBV6-5 with TRBJ2-1; a weak D match, TRBD2 (5 bases). Germline CDR1 is MNHEY and CDR2 is SVGAGI. The V end lost 3 bases, the J end lost 8 bases, and 14 bases lay between the germline ends. There are 14 residues in the CDR3.

This clone is a singleton in its sample. This chain connects TRBV6-5 to TRBJ2-5; no reliable D call. The CDR3 spans 11 residues. Germline-derived CDR1 and CDR2 are MNHEY and SVGAGI. Trimming took 7 bases from V and 5 from J, leaving 8 bases between them. The CDR3 spells CASNYGETQYF. Here the CDR3 DNA reads TGTGCCAGCAACTACGGGGAGACCCAGTACTTC.

The chain recombines TRBV7-2 with TRBJ2-2; D gene unclear. Germline V gives CDR1 SGHTA, CDR2 FQGNSA. The CDR3 totals 16 residues. Trimming took off 1 base at V and 1 base at J, with 10 bases between the two ends. This CDR3 is CASSLGGRRNTGELFF. DNA of the CDR3: TGTGCCAGCAGCTTAGGCGGTCGGCGGAACACCGGGGAGCTGTTTTTT.

The V gene is TRBV7-8, the J gene TRBJ2-1; 8 nucleotides align to TRBD2. The CDR3 contains 15 residues. The germline CDR1 and CDR2 sequences are SGHVS and FQNEAQ. J was trimmed by 4 bases and V by 5 bases; bases with no gene match: 7. The CDR3 coding sequence is TGTGCCAGCAGCCCGCCCGGGACTAGTTACAATGAGCAGTTCTTC. It translates to CASSPPGTSYNEQFF.

This clone showed up just once. The genes are TRBV5-6 and TRBJ1-5, with 8 bases aligning to TRBD1. Germline V CDR1 and CDR2: SGHDT, YYEEEE. V trimming: 3 bases; J trimming: 0 bases; junction bases outside the gene matches: 11. The CDR3 spans 18 residues. The CDR3 DNA follows: TGTGCCAGCAGCTCAACCCATGACAGGGGCGTTAGCAATCAGCCCCAGCATTTT. Translated: CASSSTHDRGVSNQPQHF. Full variable domain (remainder filled in from reference TRBV5-6 and TRBJ1-5): DAGVTQSPTHLIKTRGQQVTLRCSPKSGHDTVSWYQQALGQGPQFIFQYYEEEERQRGNFPDRFSGHQFPNYSSELNVNALLLGDSALYLCASSSTHDRGVSNQPQHFGDGTRLSIL.

The genes are TRBV10-3 and TRBJ1-5; 8 bases match TRBD1. J lost 6 bases, V lost 2 bases, and 3 bases had no gene match. The CDR3 sequence is 14 residues long. CDR1 and CDR2 (germline): ENHRY, SYGVKD. The CDR3 DNA is TGTGCCATCAGTGAGCAGGGGGCGAGTCAGCCCCAGCATTTT. This encodes CAISEQGASQPQHF.

Concerning this clone: Relative to the germline gene, one junction end is altered; a read error may explain this. This CDR3 is CASRLREGTDSQYF. CDR3 coding DNA: TGTGCCAGCAGGCTCAGGGAGGGCACAGATTCGCAGTATTTT. The chain recombines TRBV27 with TRBJ2-3, with 7 bases lining up with TRBD2. The CDR3 covers 14 residues. CDR1 is MNHEY and CDR2 is SMNVEV in the germline V gene (reference sequence).

V usage is TRBV9 and J usage is TRBJ2-1; D call uncertain. The CDR3 loop spans 14 amino acids. CDR1 is SGDLS and CDR2 is YYNGEE in the germline V gene. V lost 2 bases to trimming and J lost 6 bases, with 12 bases between them. The CDR3 loop is CASSVLQKGNEQFF. Written as DNA, the CDR3 is TGTGCCAGCAGCGTTTTACAGAAGGGCAATGAGCAGTTCTTC.

The CDR3, as DNA: TGTGCCAGCACATCTGGACGGAGCCGGAGTGGAAACACCATATATTTT. Translating it yields CASTSGRSRSGNTIYF. The chain employs TRBV6-6 and TRBJ1-3; D is ambiguous. Germline V gives CDR1 MNHNY, CDR2 SVGAGI (reference sequence). CDR3 length: 16 residues. The germline V and J ends were trimmed by 7 bases and 3 bases, with 19 bases remaining between them.